These 32 T cell receptor beta chains were sequenced from one sample in a study of shared clonotypes between healthy human individuals. Clones were sequenced by immunoSEQ multiplex PCR, and TCRdb holds only the in-frame ones, with some missing. Among about 710,000 clones listed, around four fifths were seen once. Sequencing was done on a sample of memory CD4+ T cells sorted from blood. Subset denoted: CD45RA-negative fraction. These receptors all stem from a woman in her twenties or thirties in good health.

J is TRBJ2-7 and V is TRBV7-8; D may be TRBD2 (5 bases). This CDR3 spans 14 amino acids. CDR1 is SGHVS and CDR2 is FQNEAQ in the germline V gene. Trimming took 1 base from V and 6 from J, leaving 13 bases between them. CDR3 amino acids: CASSLGYEGPEQYF. For the CDR3, the DNA is TGTGCCAGCAGCTTAGGTTATGAGGGTCCCGAGCAGTACTTC.

The chain recombines TRBV2 with TRBJ2-1, with D perhaps matching TRBD2 (5 bases). Germline-derived CDR1 and CDR2 are SNHLY and FYNNEI. V was pared by 8 bases and J by 6 bases, with 14 bases between. The CDR3 extends over 13 amino acids. In DNA form, the CDR3 reads TGTGCCAGCGGTCAGCAGGAGGTCAATGAGCAGTTCTTC. Translating it yields CASGQQEVNEQFF.

The chain combines TRBV6-6 with TRBJ1-1, with 7 bases matching TRBD1. This CDR3 is built from 16 residues. V lost 0 bases and J lost 4; bases outside the gene matches: 8. Germline V gives CDR1 MNHNY, CDR2 SVGAGI (reference sequence). CDR3 protein: CASSYSKGGAVTEAFF. Here the CDR3 DNA reads TGTGCCAGCAGTTACTCGAAAGGGGGCGCGGTCACTGAAGCTTTCTTT.

This chain joins TRBV28 and TRBJ2-7; D could derive from TRBD1 or TRBD2 (5 bases each). This CDR3 spans 13 amino acids. V gave up 8 bases and J gave up 2 bases, with 13 bases separating them. From germline, CDR1 is MDHEN and CDR2 SYDVKM. The CDR3, as DNA: TGTGCCAGCTGTACCGGGACGACCTACGAGCAGTACTTC. Translating it yields CASCTGTTYEQYF.

This rearrangement joins TRBV11-3 to TRBJ2-3; D is perhaps TRBD2 (5 bases). The CDR3 is made up of 15 amino acids. V was cut by 1 base and J by 0 bases, with 8 bases left in between. Germline V CDR1 and CDR2: SGHNT, YENEEA. The CDR3 sequence: CASSLGAGSTDTQYF. The CDR3 bases are TGTGCCAGCAGCTTAGGGGCGGGTAGCACAGATACGCAGTATTTT.

The chain has TRBV6-5 and TRBJ2-5, with D possibly being TRBD1 (5 bases). V lost 5 bases and J lost 7, with 17 bases in between. The length of the CDR3 is 14 residues. Germline V gene data show CDR1 as MNHEY and CDR2 as SVGAGI. The DNA of the CDR3 is TGTGCCAGCAGTGAATATAGGGGTTCAGGGACCCAGTACTTC. This sequence encodes CASSEYRGSGTQYF.

Only a few counts were recorded for this clone. The V gene is TRBV11-3, the J gene TRBJ2-2; D not certain. Germline V lookup: CDR1 SGHNT, CDR2 YENEEA. This CDR3 is built from 15 residues. V shed 1 base and J shed 5 bases, with 11 bases lying between them. DNA of the CDR3: TGTGCCAGCAGCTTAGGGACCTTCGGGACCGGGGAGCTGTTTTTT. Protein product: CASSLGTFGTGELFF.

The V and J genes are TRBV18 and TRBJ2-5; no firm D call. The J call is in doubt because the DNA end fits TRBJ2-7 better. CDR1 KGHSH and CDR2 LQKENI come from the germline V gene. The CDR3 runs 13 residues. The CDR3: CASSPNTNREQYF. The CDR3 region has the DNA TGTGCCAGCTCACCGAACACGAACCGCGAGCAGTACTTC.

This clone has just a few counts. The chain combines TRBV10-3 with TRBJ1-1, with unresolved D. Deletions cut 11 bases from V and 1 base from J, with 14 bases between. From germline, CDR1 is ENHRY and CDR2 SYGVKD. This CDR3 is built from 13 residues. The CDR3: CAARRDQNTEAFF. The CDR3 bases are TGTGCCGCCCGTAGGGATCAGAACACTGAAGCTTTCTTT.

This chain links TRBV19 with TRBJ1-1; 10 bases align to TRBD1. The CDR3 is 16 residues long. V shed 5 bases, J shed 3 bases, and the junction held 9 bases outside the gene matches. CDR1 is LNHDA, CDR2 SQIVND, per germline (reference sequence). The CDR3 DNA follows: TGTGCCAGTAGTCGAATCCGACAGGGGGCCGACACTGAAGCTTTCTTT. This codes for CASSRIRQGADTEAFF.

The V call is TRBV19, the J call TRBJ1-5; D is uncertain. The CDR3 covers 13 residues. Germline V gene lookup returns CDR1 LNHDA and CDR2 SQIVND (reference sequence). Trimming stripped 4 bases from V and 6 bases from J, with 10 bases between. CDR3 in DNA: TGTGCCAGTAGTAGCGGTAACAGTCAGCCCCAGCATTTT. This sequence encodes CASSSGNSQPQHF.

The chain carries TRBV7-8 and TRBJ1-1; tentatively, D is TRBD1 (5 bases). CDR1 is SGHVS and CDR2 is FQNEAQ in the germline V gene. With 4 bases removed from V and 1 base from J, the gap between germline ends came to 7 bases. This CDR3 is 13 amino acids long. The CDR3 DNA reads as TGTGCCAGCAGCTATGGGACGAACACTGAAGCTTTCTTT. The encoded protein is CASSYGTNTEAFF.

The chain employs TRBV5-1 and TRBJ1-1, with D uncertain. Deletions cut 0 bases from V and 1 base from J, with 7 bases between. CDR1 is SGHRS and CDR2 is YFSETQ in the germline V gene. The CDR3 runs 14 residues. The CDR3 DNA follows: TGCGCCAGCAGCTTGGTGCGGTCGAACACTGAAGCTTTCTTT. It encodes CASSLVRSNTEAFF.

The chain joins TRBV6-5 to TRBJ2-3, with 7 bases fitting TRBD1. CDR1 is MNHEY and CDR2 is SVGAGI in the germline V gene. CDR3 length: 16 amino acids. Trimming at V came to 0 bases and at J to 4 bases, leaving 7 bases not matched to a gene. CDR3 bases: TGTGCCAGCAGTTACTCTTCCGGGACAGCATCAGATACGCAGTATTTT. Its translation is CASSYSSGTASDTQYF.

The chain links TRBV10-1 to TRBJ2-5; 9 nucleotides agree with TRBD2. V was pared by 2 bases and J by 4 bases, with 8 bases of the junction left unmatched. The CDR3 is made up of 16 amino acids. Germline V gene sequence: CDR1 WNHNN, CDR2 SYGVQD (reference sequence). As DNA, the CDR3 is TGCGCCAGCAGTGAGGCGGGAGGGCCCGGACTAGAGACCCAGTACTTC. This gives the protein CASSEAGGPGLETQYF.

This rearrangement joins TRBV10-3 to TRBJ2-1; D possibly matches TRBD1 or TRBD2 (6 bases each). Trimming left V 3 bases short and J 7 bases short, with 16 bases between. CDR1 is ENHRY, CDR2 SYGVKD, per germline. The CDR3 is 15 residues long. The CDR3 coding sequence is TGTGCCATCAGTGAAAACGGGGGCGGGGTAAATGAGCAGTTCTTC. It specifies CAISENGGGVNEQFF.

This clone was seen only a few times. The V and J genes are TRBV19 and TRBJ2-1, with 7 nucleotides matching TRBD2. The CDR3 is 14 residues long. Germline V lookup: CDR1 LNHDA, CDR2 SQIVND (reference sequence). J lost 3 bases, V lost 6 bases, and 5 bases had no gene match. CDR3 protein: CASSPGEGYNEQFF. Written as DNA, the CDR3 is TGTGCCAGTAGCCCCGGGGAGGGCTACAATGAGCAGTTCTTC.

The gene calls are TRBV10-3 and TRBJ2-3; D remains unclear. Germline assignment: CDR1 ENHRY and CDR2 SYGVKD. The CDR3 runs 17 residues. The germline V and J ends were trimmed by 0 bases and 4 bases, with 17 bases remaining between them. CDR3 residues: CAISESERWLAADTQYF. CDR3 nucleotides: TGTGCCATCAGTGAGTCGGAACGATGGCTGGCGGCAGATACGCAGTATTTT.

There are a few counts of this clone. V and J are TRBV4-1 and TRBJ1-1, with no clear D. In germline, CDR1 is MGHRA, CDR2 YSYEKL. V shed 1 base and J shed 3 bases, with 12 bases lying between them. There are 15 residues in the CDR3. CDR3 DNA: TGCGCCAGCAGCCAAGGGTGGGGAGTGTACACTGAAGCTTTCTTT. It specifies CASSQGWGVYTEAFF.

This rearrangement joins TRBV2 to TRBJ1-5, with D possibly matching TRBD1 (6 bases). This CDR3 comprises 15 residues. The V gene lost 3 bases and the J gene lost 0 bases, with 9 bases spanning the gap. CDR1 and CDR2 from the germline V gene are SNHLY and FYNNEI. In nucleotides, the CDR3 is TGTGCCAGCAGTGAGGGGGCGAATAGCAATCAGCCCCAGCATTTT. Its translation: CASSEGANSNQPQHF.

The chain joins TRBV15 to TRBJ1-5; the D is unclear. The V end was cut by 0 bases, the J end by 5 bases, with 8 bases between. Germline CDR1 and CDR2: LNHNV and YYDKDF (reference sequence). The CDR3 extends over 14 amino acids. The CDR3 is CATSRDHVDQPQHF. CDR3 in DNA: TGTGCCACCAGCAGAGATCATGTGGATCAGCCCCAGCATTTT.

This clone occurred a few times. This sequence joins TRBV5-1 and TRBJ2-7; 7 positions agree with TRBD2. This CDR3 region has 14 residues. The germline V gene has CDR1 SGHRS and CDR2 YFSETQ. After removal of 0 bases from V and 3 bases from J, the junction contained 3 bases not matched to a gene. CDR3 sequence: CASSLGRDYYEQYF. The CDR3 nucleotides are TGCGCCAGCAGCTTGGGGCGGGACTACTACGAGCAGTACTTC.

The chain recombines TRBV5-1 with TRBJ2-5; D possibly uses TRBD1 or TRBD2 (5 bases each). From germline, CDR1 is SGHRS and CDR2 YFSETQ. Trimming stripped 4 bases from V and 10 bases from J, with 14 bases between. The CDR3 is 12 residues long. CDR3 in amino acids: CASSLPPGHQYF. The CDR3 nucleotides are TGCGCCAGCAGCCTCCCGCCGGGGCACCAGTACTTC.

The rearrangement joins TRBV7-2 to TRBJ2-1; 12 bases agree with TRBD2. The germline V gene has CDR1 SGHTA and CDR2 FQGNSA. Losses at the gene ends were 2 bases for V and 5 bases for J; bases not matched to a gene: 7. CDR3 length: 17 residues. This CDR3 is CASSLSGRTSGNNEQFF. CDR3 nucleotides: TGTGCCAGCAGCTTATCCGGCAGGACTAGCGGGAACAATGAGCAGTTCTTC.

This clone was counted ten times or more. This chain connects TRBV7-2 to TRBJ2-7; 8 nucleotides align to TRBD2. The trim removed 7 bases at V and 4 bases at J, leaving 9 bases unmatched. The CDR3 spans 14 residues. CDR1 is SGHTA and CDR2 is FQGNSA in the germline V gene. The DNA of the CDR3 is TGTGCCAGCAATACAGCGGGAGCGAGGTACGAGCAGTACTTC. Its translation: CASNTAGARYEQYF.

The rearrangement joins TRBV9 to TRBJ2-1, with D perhaps being TRBD1 or TRBD2 (5 bases each). Trimming removed 3 bases at V and 10 bases at J, with 20 bases between. CDR3 size: 15 residues. CDR1 SGDLS and CDR2 YYNGEE come from the germline V gene. CDR3 sequence: CASSETWGSYGEQFF. CDR3 DNA: TGTGCCAGCAGCGAGACGTGGGGGTCCTACGGGGAGCAGTTCTTC.

The V gene is TRBV7-9, the J gene TRBJ1-1; possible D gene TRBD1, 6 bases. Per germline, CDR1 SEHNR and CDR2 FQNEAQ (reference sequence). CDR3 length: 14 residues. V was trimmed by 5 bases and J by 1 base, leaving 11 bases between them. The CDR3 DNA sequence: TGTGCCAGCAGCGTAAGACAGGCGAACACTGAAGCTTTCTTT. It encodes CASSVRQANTEAFF.

This sequence joins TRBV2 and TRBJ2-7; perhaps TRBD1 as D (5 bases). Looked up from germline, CDR1 is SNHLY and CDR2 is FYNNEI. Trimming stripped 6 bases from V and 4 bases from J, with 13 bases between. This CDR3 comprises 13 residues. In DNA form, the CDR3 reads TGTGCCAGCAGCGGCAGGGCACTTTACGAGCAGTACTTC. Translating gives CASSGRALYEQYF.

The chain joins TRBV6-6 to TRBJ2-5; TRBD2 agrees at 9 bases. J was trimmed by 6 bases and V by 0 bases; bases with no gene match: 5. The CDR3 contains 15 residues. CDR1 is MNHNY and CDR2 is SVGAGI in the germline V gene (reference sequence). In DNA, the CDR3 is TGTGCCAGCAGTTACTCGTCTAGCGGGGTTAAGACCCAGTACTTC. This sequence encodes CASSYSSSGVKTQYF.

V usage is TRBV6-6 and J usage is TRBJ2-7; 8 bases map to TRBD2. The germline CDR1 and CDR2 sequences are MNHNY and SVGAGI (reference sequence). CDR3 length equals 14 residues. V lost 5 bases, J lost 3 bases, and 6 bases stayed unmatched. CDR3 region: CASSRSGSIYEQYF. CDR3 nucleotides: TGTGCCAGCAGTAGAAGCGGGAGTATCTACGAGCAGTACTTC.

This chain uses TRBV5-4 with TRBJ1-1, with 7 bases fitting TRBD1. J was trimmed by 4 bases and V by 0 bases; bases with no gene match: 6. The CDR3 covers 15 residues. The germline gives CDR1 SGHNT, CDR2 YYREEE (reference sequence). The CDR3 nucleotides read TGTGCCAGCAGCTTGGTGACAGGGATGGGCACTGAAGCTTTCTTT. Its translation is CASSLVTGMGTEAFF. Combining the CDR3 with reference TRBV5-4 and TRBJ1-1 gives the whole variable domain ETGVTQSPTHLIKTRGQQVTLRCSSQSGHNTVSWYQQALGQGPQFIFQYYREEENGRGNFPPRFSGLQFPNYSSELNVNALELDDSALYLCASSLVTGMGTEAFFGQGTRLTVV.

The chain links TRBV27 to TRBJ1-1, with D possibly matching TRBD1 (5 bases). There are 15 residues in the CDR3. Germline CDR1 is MNHEY and CDR2 is SMNVEV (reference sequence). Trimming shortened V by 6 bases and J by 6 bases, and 20 bases separated the two germline ends. The CDR3 sequence is CASSPDRQRPSEAFF. As DNA, the CDR3 is TGTGCCAGCAGCCCCGACAGACAAAGGCCCTCTGAAGCTTTCTTT.